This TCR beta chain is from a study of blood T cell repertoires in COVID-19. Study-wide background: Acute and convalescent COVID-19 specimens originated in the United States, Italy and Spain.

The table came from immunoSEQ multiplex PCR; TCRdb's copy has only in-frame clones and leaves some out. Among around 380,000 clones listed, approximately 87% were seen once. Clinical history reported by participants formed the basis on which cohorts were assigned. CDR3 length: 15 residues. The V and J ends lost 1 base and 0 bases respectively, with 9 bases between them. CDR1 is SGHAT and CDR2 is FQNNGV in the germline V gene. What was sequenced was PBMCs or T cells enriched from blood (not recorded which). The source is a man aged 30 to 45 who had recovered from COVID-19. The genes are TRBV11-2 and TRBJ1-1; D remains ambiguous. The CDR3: CASSLVEFMNTEAFF. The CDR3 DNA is TGTGCCAGCAGCTTAGTTGAGTTCATGAACACTGAAGCTTTCTTT.